The 9 T cell receptor beta chains below come from one sample, sequenced in a study of cytomegalovirus exposure and HLA in healthy donors (dated by TCRdb to about 2017). Library preparation employed the immunoSEQ multiplex PCR assay. For the multiplex PCR, a mixture combining 60 forward primers for TCR Vbeta segments and 13 reverse primers for TCR Jbeta segments was used. In TCRdb, the immuneACCESS table is reduced to in-frame sequences with V and J assigned. These tables do not hold every clone; where another copy was compared, an unresolved V gene accounts for under half, and the others remain unexplained. Across this sample there are about 130,000 clones, with 65% to 85% seen only once. The ten largest clonotypes hold approximately 1.2% of the sample. The specimen sequenced was PBMCs. All receptors derive from a man aged 50 to 59 in good health and CMV-seronegative.

The V and J genes are TRBV14 and TRBJ1-5; no clear D. The V and J ends lost 4 bases and 0 bases respectively, with 7 bases between them. Germline loops: CDR1 SGHDN, CDR2 FVKESK. The CDR3 length is 14 residues. DNA of the CDR3: TGTGCCAGCAGCCCTTCTTATAGCAATCAGCCCCAGCATTTT. This gives the protein CASSPSYSNQPQHF.

This clone showed up just a few times. V is TRBV5-1 and J is TRBJ2-7, with a possible D match to TRBD1 (5 bases). V gave up 7 bases and J gave up 2 bases, with 13 bases separating them. The germline gives CDR1 SGHRS, CDR2 YFSETQ. The CDR3 totals 13 residues. CDR3 coding DNA: TGCGCCAGCGGTACAGGTTCCACCTACGAGCAGTACTTC. Translation: CASGTGSTYEQYF.

This clone was observed a few times. The chain employs TRBV10-2 and TRBJ2-2; 7 bases line up with TRBD2. Germline loops: CDR1 WSHSY, CDR2 SAAADI. The trim removed 3 bases at V and 5 bases at J, leaving 6 bases unmatched. The CDR3 runs to 15 residues. CDR3 amino acids: CASSDGGRGTGELFF. In DNA, the CDR3 is TGCGCCAGCAGTGATGGCGGGAGAGGAACCGGGGAGCTGTTTTTT.

The CDR3 is CASRGQLNTEAFF. CDR3 nucleotide sequence: TGTGCCAGCAGGGGGCAGCTGAACACTGAAGCTTTCTTT. J is TRBJ1-1 and V is TRBV6-1; a weak D match, TRBD1 (5 bases). V lost 6 bases and J lost 0, with 8 bases in between. CDR1 is MNHNS, CDR2 SASEGT, per germline. This CDR3 comprises 13 residues.

This chain joins TRBV29-1 and TRBJ2-1, with 7 bases identical to TRBD1. CDR3 length: 11 residues. CDR1 is SQVTM, CDR2 ANQGSEA, per germline. V dropped 6 bases and J dropped 8; count of bases not matched to a gene: 4. The DNA of the CDR3 is TGCAGCGTAGTACAGGGGCATGAGCAGTTCTTC. Protein product: CSVVQGHEQFF.

This sequence joins TRBV11-2 and TRBJ2-1, with D maybe TRBD1 (6 bases). V gave up 3 bases and J gave up 4 bases, with 10 bases separating them. The germline V gene encodes CDR1 SGHAT and CDR2 FQNNGV. This CDR3 has 14 amino acids. CDR3 sequence: CASSFGTTYNEQFF. The DNA for the CDR3 is TGTGCCAGCAGCTTCGGGACAACTTACAATGAGCAGTTCTTC.

The rearrangement joins TRBV4-2 to TRBJ2-5; 16 nucleotides agree with TRBD2. With V trimmed by 5 bases and J by 5 bases, 17 bases remained unmatched. The CDR3 loop spans 20 amino acids. CDR1 and CDR2 (germline): LGHNA, YNFKEQ. The CDR3 bases are TGTGCCAGCAGCACTTATTACGGGACTAGCGGGAGGGTAGGATTGGAGACCCAGTACTTC. It encodes CASSTYYGTSGRVGLETQYF.

This chain joins TRBV5-1 and TRBJ2-5; a possible D gene is TRBD2 (5 bases). CDR1 and CDR2 (germline): SGHRS, YFSETQ. This CDR3 is 15 amino acids long. V lost 4 bases and J 5 bases, leaving 18 bases between the germline ends. CDR3 DNA: TGCGCCAGCAGCCTGGGGAGTGCCGAATTGGAGACCCAGTACTTC. This codes for CASSLGSAELETQYF.

The V call is TRBV28, the J call TRBJ2-3; 8 bases are a match to TRBD1. Trimming cost V 4 bases and J 1 base; bases outside gene matches: 4. The CDR3 consists of 15 residues. Germline V CDR1 and CDR2: MDHEN, SYDVKM. CDR3 nucleotides: TGTGCCAGCAGTTCCGCAGGGGGCGGCACAGATACGCAGTATTTT. Amino acids: CASSSAGGGTDTQYF.